This T cell receptor (beta chain) appears in the sequencing data of a study of T-cell reconstitution after alpha-beta-depleted transplantation in children. Findings and caveats of the study: One year after transplant, T-cell counts and diversity came mostly from newly produced T cells. Several hundred expanded graft clones reportedly were the source of alpha-beta T cells about two months after transplant. Surviving recipient cells, namely T cells and thymic progenitors, were the source of high day-60 TCRbeta diversity in some patients.

CDR3 length: 14 amino acids. Per germline, CDR1 LGHDT and CDR2 YNNKEL (reference sequence). J gave up 7 bases and V 4 bases, and 6 bases lay outside the gene matches. Construction of the TCRbeta library involved unique molecular identifiers. TCRdb re-called the PCR reads through MiXCR, storing one row per CDR3 protein. The table lists hundreds of thousands of distinct CDR3 sequences, about a sixth of them singletons. The sample holds many counts of this clonotype. Its specificity is not known. The origin of this receptor is a male patient between 2 and 9 years old who had a stem cell transplant for acute lymphoblastic leukemia, so the T cells may come from the graft donor. The material sequenced was PBMCs, mostly from graft donor cells, taken 360 days after TCRalphabeta/CD19-depleted stem cell transplant. The V call is TRBV3-1, the J call TRBJ2-1; the match to TRBD2 covers 8 bases. The CDR3 coding sequence is TGTGCCAGCAGCCGGACTAGCAAGGGAAATGAGCAGTTCTTC. Its translation is CASSRTSKGNEQFF.